The 2 T cell receptor beta chains below all came from one sample that was sequenced in a study of cytomegalovirus exposure and HLA in healthy donors (dated by TCRdb to 2015 to 2018). Library method: the immunoSEQ multiplex PCR assay. For the multiplex PCR, a mixture combining 60 forward primers for TCR Vbeta segments and 13 reverse primers for TCR Jbeta segments was used. TCRdb carries this immuneACCESS record with in-frame sequences only. Its versions omit some clonotypes, under half of them owing to an unresolved V gene in the studies checked, with the rest unexplained. This sample's table carries 74,000 or so clones. Jointly, the top ten make up roughly 1.5% of the sample. Sequencing input: PBMCs. Receptors were obtained from a woman aged 60-75 years in good health and CMV-seronegative.

As concerns this clone: The sample holds other DNA sequences that translate to the same CDR3. This chain uses TRBV6-1 with TRBJ2-3; the match to TRBD2 covers 7 bases. The CDR3 runs to 15 residues. Germline values: CDR1 MNHNS, CDR2 SASEGT. V lost 2 bases and J lost 6; bases outside the gene matches: 8. In nucleotides, the CDR3 is TGTGCCAGCAGTGAAAGGGAGGGAGCGTACGATACGCAGTATTTT. It is translated as CASSEREGAYDTQYF.

Regarding this clone: In the same sample, other DNA sequences code for this CDR3. V gene TRBV5-1 combines with J gene TRBJ2-7; 10 bases are shared with TRBD1. The germline V gene has CDR1 SGHRS and CDR2 YFSETQ. The CDR3 spans 14 residues. V was clipped by 4 bases and J by 3 bases; unmatched bases: 4. The CDR3: CASSPGQGGYEQYF. The CDR3 coding sequence is TGCGCCAGCAGCCCCGGACAGGGGGGCTACGAGCAGTACTTC.